The 29 T cell receptor beta chains below come from one sample, sequenced in a study of blood T cells in healthy people across ages (dated by TCRdb to the mid-2010s). Libraries were made using 5' RACE. TCRdb shows the sequencer as Illumina HiSeq 2500. A second PCR of roughly 7 to 11 cycles was performed with a sample-barcoded 5' primer and a J-beta primer mix. The public reads were reprocessed in TCRdb via fastp at Q25 and MiXCR, keeping in-frame beta chains. CDR3 protein duplicates are merged, each entry listing the most common genes and DNA. Here the sample has fewer than 750,000 distinct CDR3 sequences; 40% to 55% occur a single time. 20% to 25% of the sample lies in the top ten. The sequenced sample was blood. These receptors were collected from an older man in good health.

This chain links TRBV19 with TRBJ1-5; D may be TRBD1 (5 bases). This CDR3 is built from 15 residues. Trimming left V 5 bases short and J 10 bases short, with 21 bases between. Germline V CDR1 and CDR2: LNHDA, SQIVND (reference sequence). The CDR3 nucleotides read TGTGCCAGTAGTCCCGGGACGGGCAATATAGGTCCCCAGCATTTT. It encodes CASSPGTGNIGPQHF.

This rearrangement joins TRBV7-2 to TRBJ2-7; D is unresolved. This CDR3 has 13 amino acids. Looked up from germline, CDR1 is SGHTA and CDR2 is FQGNSA. The V and J ends lost 1 base and 5 bases respectively, with 9 bases between them. The CDR3: CASSLEFRNEQYF. The CDR3 region has the DNA TGTGCCAGCAGCTTAGAGTTCCGGAACGAGCAGTACTTC.

In its sample, this clonotype was seen many times. The rearrangement uses TRBV6-1 and TRBJ2-7, with 10 nucleotides matching TRBD1. After removal of 2 bases from V and 4 bases from J, the junction contained 5 bases not matched to a gene. There are 15 residues in the CDR3. Germline loops: CDR1 MNHNS, CDR2 SASEGT. CDR3 sequence: CASSEPGQGSYEQYF. The DNA for the CDR3 is TGTGCCAGCAGTGAACCGGGACAGGGGTCATACGAGCAGTACTTC.

The chain joins TRBV6-2 or TRBV6-3 to TRBJ2-7; tentatively, D is TRBD2 (6 bases). The germline V gene has CDR1 MNHEY and CDR2 SVGEGT. The V gene lost 5 bases and the J gene lost 2 bases, with 19 bases spanning the gap. CDR3 length equals 16 residues. DNA for the CDR3: TGTGCCAGCAGTCCCCGGGGGAGCGGGCGTACCTACGAGCAGTACTTC. It specifies CASSPRGSGRTYEQYF.

The chain is built from TRBV6-6 and TRBJ2-2, with no clear D. Trimming pared 5 bases from V and 1 base from J, leaving 14 bases between. The germline V gene has CDR1 MNHNY and CDR2 SVGAGI (reference sequence). The CDR3 has 16 residues. The CDR3 sequence is CASSLIGVENTGELFF. DNA for the CDR3: TGTGCCAGCAGTCTAATTGGGGTGGAGAACACCGGGGAGCTGTTTTTT.

V is TRBV6-2 or TRBV6-3 and J is TRBJ2-7; TRBD1 matches 7 bases. The CDR3 contains 15 residues. The germline CDR1 and CDR2 sequences are MNHEY and SVGEGT. Losses at the gene ends were 6 bases for V and 7 bases for J; bases not matched to a gene: 15. The CDR3 region is CASSRRTGAYNEQYF. The CDR3, as DNA: TGTGCCAGCAGCCGCCGGACAGGCGCCTACAATGAGCAGTACTTC.

About this clonotype: At one boundary the junction diverges from the germline segment, which might be a read error. This sequence joins TRBV6-5 and TRBJ1-1, with 8 bases that match TRBD1. The CDR3 runs 12 residues. CDR1 and CDR2 from the germline V gene are MNHEY and SVGAGI. CDR3 in DNA: TGTGCCATCAGTGCCCGAACAGGGGGAGCTTTCTTT. Residues: CAISARTGGAFF.

The rearrangement uses TRBV9 and TRBJ2-4, with D tentatively TRBD1 (6 bases). The DNA end lines up better with TRBJ2-7; the J call may be wrong. Germline V lookup: CDR1 SGDLS, CDR2 YYNGEE. This CDR3 has 14 residues. CDR3 amino acids: CASSITGSPYEQYF. CDR3 nucleotide sequence: TGTGCCAGCAGCATCACAGGGTCGCCCTACGAGCAGTACTTC.

V gene TRBV27 combines with J gene TRBJ2-5; 7 bases are shared with TRBD1. TRBJ2-7 matches the DNA end more closely, so the J call is doubtful. The CDR3 covers 13 residues. In germline, CDR1 is MNHEY, CDR2 SMNVEV (reference sequence). CDR3 nucleotides: TGTGCCAGCAGCGCCAGGGGACAGAACGAGCAGTACTTC. It translates to CASSARGQNEQYF.

This clonotype appeared a few times. J is TRBJ2-4 and V is TRBV20-1; 9 positions match TRBD2. There are 16 residues in the CDR3. Germline trimming cut 3 bases from V and 13 bases from J; bases unmatched to any gene: 19. CDR1 and CDR2 (germline): DFQATT, SNEGSKA (reference sequence). The CDR3: CSASGGPSGMKREQYF. For the CDR3, the DNA is TGCAGTGCTAGTGGGGGGCCTAGCGGGATGAAAAGGGAGCAGTACTTC.

This clonotype has ten or more counts. This chain uses TRBV11-2 with TRBJ2-1; weak D call: TRBD1 (5 bases). This CDR3 region has 13 residues. The V gene lost 4 bases and the J gene lost 6 bases, with 10 bases spanning the gap. Germline CDR1 reads SGHAT; CDR2 reads FQNNGV. The CDR3 region has the DNA TGTGCCAGCAGCTCGACAGCGCTCAATGAGCAGTTCTTC. Amino acids: CASSSTALNEQFF.

The rearrangement joins TRBV11-3 to TRBJ2-5; D is possibly TRBD2 (6 bases). There are 15 residues in the CDR3. V was pared by 3 bases and J by 1 base, with 12 bases between. Germline V lookup: CDR1 SGHNT, CDR2 YENEEA. In DNA form, the CDR3 reads TGTGCCAGCAGCTTGGCCCCGGGGGTCCAAGAGACCCAGTACTTC. It yields the protein CASSLAPGVQETQYF.

The chain is built from TRBV21-1 and TRBJ2-7; the table's D call of TRBD2 was not tested on the DNA. TRBV21-1 is given as a pseudogene. The CDR3 sequence is 16 residues long. The CDR3: CASSILLAGAPYEQYF. For the CDR3, the DNA is TGTGCCAGCAGCATCTTACTAGCGGGGGCACCCTACGAGCAGTACTTC.

This clonotype was seen a handful of times. V and J are TRBV28 and TRBJ2-7, with D hard to call. Germline lookup yields CDR1 MDHEN and CDR2 SYDVKM. V dropped 5 bases and J dropped 0 bases, with 14 bases sitting between them. CDR3 size: 15 residues. CDR3 sequence: CASSPPPAYSYEQYF. Here the CDR3 DNA reads TGTGCCAGCAGTCCCCCACCGGCCTACTCCTACGAGCAGTACTTC. The full variable domain, completed using reference TRBV28 and TRBJ2-7, is DVKVTQSSRYLVKRTGEKVFLECVQDMDHENMFWYRQDPGLGLRLIYFSYDVKMKEKGDIPEGYSVSREKKERFSLILESASTNQTSMYLCASSPPPAYSYEQYFGPGTRLTVT.

The CDR3: CASSSVSRGANNEQFF. As DNA, the CDR3 is TGTGCCAGCAGCAGCGTCAGTCGGGGGGCAAACAATGAGCAGTTCTTC. The gene calls are TRBV9 and TRBJ2-1, with a tentative D call TRBD2 (7 bases). V gave up 4 bases and J gave up 5 bases, with 19 bases separating them. This CDR3 is built from 16 residues. In germline, CDR1 is SGDLS, CDR2 YYNGEE.

The chain combines TRBV5-1 with TRBJ1-2, with TRBD1 matching 7 bases. J was trimmed by 4 bases and V by 0 bases; bases with no gene match: 3. The CDR3 totals 14 residues. Germline CDR1 is SGHRS and CDR2 is YFSETQ. CDR3 coding DNA: TGCGCCAGCAGCTTGGAGACAGGGACCTATGGCTACACCTTC. Amino acids: CASSLETGTYGYTF.

V usage is TRBV29-1 and J usage is TRBJ2-1; the match to TRBD2 covers 8 bases. The CDR3 has 16 amino acids. Germline trimming cut 1 base from V and 12 bases from J; bases unmatched to any gene: 17. The germline gives CDR1 SQVTM, CDR2 ANQGSEA. CDR3: CSVEAPKGLGLRRQFF. Here the CDR3 DNA reads TGCAGCGTTGAAGCCCCTAAGGGACTAGGTTTAAGGCGGCAGTTCTTC.

Only a few counts were recorded for this clonotype. The chain employs TRBV7-9 and TRBJ2-1, with 7 bases lining up with TRBD2. CDR1 SEHNR and CDR2 FQNEAQ come from the germline V gene (reference sequence). The CDR3 is 15 residues long. After removal of 5 bases from V and 2 bases from J, the junction contained 6 bases not matched to a gene. As DNA, the CDR3 is TGTGCCAGCAGCCTTCGTGGGGGGGCCTACAATGAGCAGTTCTTC. Its protein is CASSLRGGAYNEQFF.

This chain links TRBV3-1 with TRBJ2-1; 7 bases are a match to TRBD2. Per germline, CDR1 LGHDT and CDR2 YNNKEL (reference sequence). Trimming removed 4 bases from V and 15 bases from J; junction bases left unmatched: 6. The CDR3 contains 11 residues. CDR3 nucleotide sequence: TGTGCCAGCAGCCGGGGGAGGGCTCCGTTCTTC. Translated, it gives CASSRGRAPFF.

The chain employs TRBV20-1 and TRBJ2-5, with 9 positions matching TRBD1. The closer fit of TRBJ2-7 to the DNA end suggests the J call may be wrong. The CDR3 has 13 amino acids. CDR1 is DFQATT and CDR2 is SNEGSKA in the germline V gene (reference sequence). In nucleotides, the CDR3 is TGCAGTGCCGCCGGGACAGGGTTTTACGAGCAGTACTTC. Translation: CSAAGTGFYEQYF.

This clonotype was recorded at least ten times. A read error may be the cause here, since a much bigger clone is one base away. The J gene is TRBJ1-1, the V gene TRBV6-6; no clear D gene. The CDR3 covers 14 residues. Germline CDR1 and CDR2: MNHNY and SVGAGI (reference sequence). DNA for the CDR3: TGTGCCAGCAGTGACTCGCGGGCACGGACTGAAGCTTTCTTT. It translates to CASSDSRARTEAFF.

The chain links TRBV5-5 to TRBJ1-6; 9 nucleotides align to TRBD1. Germline V gene sequence: CDR1 SGHKS, CDR2 YYEKEE (reference sequence). The CDR3 is 14 amino acids. The junction had 2 bases not matched to a gene; V was cut back by 4 bases and J by 6 bases. The CDR3 DNA reads as TGTGCCAGCAGCCTACAGGGGGCTAATTCACCCCTCCACTTT. It yields the protein CASSLQGANSPLHF.

The gene calls are TRBV7-9 and TRBJ2-5; 7 nucleotides line up with TRBD2. This CDR3 is built from 15 residues. J was trimmed by 11 bases and V by 5 bases; bases with no gene match: 17. From germline, CDR1 is SEHNR and CDR2 FQNEAQ (reference sequence). CDR3 nucleotides: TGTGCCAGCAGCCTCAATACGGGAGGACGGGGTGAGCAGTACTTC. This gives the protein CASSLNTGGRGEQYF.

The chain uses TRBV12-3 or TRBV12-4 and TRBJ2-1, with 8 bases identical to TRBD2. This CDR3 region has 19 residues. V dropped 1 base and J dropped 7; count of bases not matched to a gene: 18. CDR3 bases: TGTGCCAGCAGTTTAGAGGTACGGCTACGAGCGGGAGAGGGGAATGAGCAGTTCTTC. Translated, it gives CASSLEVRLRAGEGNEQFF.

The table lists this clonotype with a few counts. The rearrangement links TRBV9 to TRBJ2-3; D might be TRBD1 (7 bases). Germline V gene data show CDR1 as SGDLS and CDR2 as YYNGEE. With 4 bases removed from V and 4 bases from J, the gap between germline ends came to 16 bases. This CDR3 is built from 15 residues. The CDR3 reads CASSPWQGGSDTQYF. The CDR3 coding sequence is TGTGCCAGCAGCCCCTGGCAGGGGGGTTCAGATACGCAGTATTTT. Together with reference TRBV9 and TRBJ2-3, the CDR3 gives the full variable domain: DSGVTQTPKHLITATGQRVTLRCSPRSGDLSVYWYQQSLDQGLQFLIQYYNGEERAKGNILERFSAQQFPDLHSELNLSSLELGDSALYFCASSPWQGGSDTQYFGPGTRLTVL.

V usage is TRBV20-1 and J usage is TRBJ1-2; D is unresolved. Germline CDR1 is DFQATT and CDR2 is SNEGSKA (reference sequence). The V end was cut by 1 base, the J end by 6 bases, with 15 bases between. The CDR3 is made up of 14 amino acids. CDR3 loop: CSARGKGPTHGYTF. In nucleotides, the CDR3 is TGCAGTGCTAGAGGAAAAGGGCCGACCCATGGCTACACCTTC.

This clonotype was found many times. This sequence joins TRBV6-5 and TRBJ1-1, with unresolved D. The V end was cut by 0 bases, the J end by 4 bases, with 6 bases between. Germline loops: CDR1 MNHEY, CDR2 SVGAGI. CDR3 size: 13 residues. The DNA for the CDR3 is TGTGCCAGCAGTTACTCTACTAGCACTGAAGCTTTCTTT. This gives the protein CASSYSTSTEAFF.

This clonotype was seen a few times. The chain recombines TRBV7-2 with TRBJ2-1; possible D gene TRBD2, 6 bases. This CDR3 is 15 amino acids long. Germline CDR1 is SGHTA and CDR2 is FQGNSA. Trimming shortened V by 5 bases and J by 2 bases, and 13 bases separated the two germline ends. The DNA of the CDR3 is TGTGCCAGCAGCCTTCGGGGGAGTCCCTACAATGAGCAGTTCTTC. Amino acid sequence: CASSLRGSPYNEQFF.

The chain employs TRBV5-1 and TRBJ2-5; the D call may be TRBD1 or TRBD2 (5 bases each). The better agreement between TRBJ2-7 and the DNA end casts doubt on the J call. The CDR3 runs 14 residues. The V gene's germline CDR1 is SGHRS and CDR2 YFSETQ. The CDR3 DNA reads TGCGCCAGCAGCTTGGGGGACCGTGGGGTCGAGCAGTACTTC. It translates to CASSLGDRGVEQYF.